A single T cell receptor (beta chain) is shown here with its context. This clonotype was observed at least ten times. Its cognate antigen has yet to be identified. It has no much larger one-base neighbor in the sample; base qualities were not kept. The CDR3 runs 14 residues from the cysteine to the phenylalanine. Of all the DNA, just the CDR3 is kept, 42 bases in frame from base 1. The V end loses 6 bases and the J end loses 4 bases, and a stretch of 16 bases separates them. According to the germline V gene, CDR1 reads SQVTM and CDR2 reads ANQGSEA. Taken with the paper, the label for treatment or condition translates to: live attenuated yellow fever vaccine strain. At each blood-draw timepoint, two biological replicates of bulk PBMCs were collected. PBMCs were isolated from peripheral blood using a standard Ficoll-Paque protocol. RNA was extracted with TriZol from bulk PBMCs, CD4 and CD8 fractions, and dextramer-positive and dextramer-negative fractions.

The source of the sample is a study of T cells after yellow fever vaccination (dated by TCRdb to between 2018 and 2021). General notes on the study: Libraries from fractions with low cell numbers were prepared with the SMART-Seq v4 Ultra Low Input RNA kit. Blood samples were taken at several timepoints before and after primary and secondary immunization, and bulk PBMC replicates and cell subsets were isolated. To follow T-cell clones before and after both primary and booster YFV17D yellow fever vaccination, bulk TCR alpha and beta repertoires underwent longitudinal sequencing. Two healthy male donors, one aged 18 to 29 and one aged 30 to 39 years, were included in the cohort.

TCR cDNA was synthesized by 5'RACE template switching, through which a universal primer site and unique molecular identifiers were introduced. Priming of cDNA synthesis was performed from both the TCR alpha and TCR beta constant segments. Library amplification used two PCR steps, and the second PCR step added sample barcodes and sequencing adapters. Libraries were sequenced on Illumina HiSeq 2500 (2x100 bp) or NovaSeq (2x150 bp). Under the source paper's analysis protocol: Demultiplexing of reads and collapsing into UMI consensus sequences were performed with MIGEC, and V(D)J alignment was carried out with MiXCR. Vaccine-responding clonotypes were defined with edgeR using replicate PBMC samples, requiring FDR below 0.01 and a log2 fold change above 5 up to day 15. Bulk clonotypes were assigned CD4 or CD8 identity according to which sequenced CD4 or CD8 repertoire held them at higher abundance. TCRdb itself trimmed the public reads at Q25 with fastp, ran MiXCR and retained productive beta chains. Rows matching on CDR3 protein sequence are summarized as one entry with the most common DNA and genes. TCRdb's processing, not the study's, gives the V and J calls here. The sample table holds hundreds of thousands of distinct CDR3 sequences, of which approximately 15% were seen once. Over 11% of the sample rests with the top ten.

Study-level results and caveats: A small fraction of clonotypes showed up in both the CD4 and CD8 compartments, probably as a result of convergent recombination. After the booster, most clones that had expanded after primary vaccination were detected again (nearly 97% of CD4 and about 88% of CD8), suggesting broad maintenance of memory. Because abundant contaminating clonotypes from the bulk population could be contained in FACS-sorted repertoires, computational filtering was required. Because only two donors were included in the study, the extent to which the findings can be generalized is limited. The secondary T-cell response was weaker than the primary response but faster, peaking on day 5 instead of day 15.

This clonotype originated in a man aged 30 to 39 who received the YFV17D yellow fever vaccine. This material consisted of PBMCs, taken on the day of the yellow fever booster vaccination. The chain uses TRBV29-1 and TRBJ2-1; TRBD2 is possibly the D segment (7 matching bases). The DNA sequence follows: TGCAGCGTGGGGGGGCTAACAGAGTACAATGAGCAGTTCTTC. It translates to CSVGGLTEYNEQFF.